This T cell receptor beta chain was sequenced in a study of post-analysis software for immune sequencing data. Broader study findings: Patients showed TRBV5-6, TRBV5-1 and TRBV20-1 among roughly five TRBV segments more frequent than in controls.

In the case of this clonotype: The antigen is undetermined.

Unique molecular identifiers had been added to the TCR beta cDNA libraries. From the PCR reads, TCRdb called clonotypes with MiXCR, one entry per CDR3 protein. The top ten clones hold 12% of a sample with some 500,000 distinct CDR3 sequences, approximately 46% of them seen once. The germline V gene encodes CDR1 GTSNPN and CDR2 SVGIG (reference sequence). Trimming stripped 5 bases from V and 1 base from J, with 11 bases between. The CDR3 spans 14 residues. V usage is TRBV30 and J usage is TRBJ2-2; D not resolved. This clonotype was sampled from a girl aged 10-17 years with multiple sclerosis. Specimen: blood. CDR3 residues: CAWRFDQNTGELFF. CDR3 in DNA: TGTGCCTGGCGTTTTGACCAGAACACCGGGGAGCTGTTTTTT.